Shown below are 15 T cell receptor beta chains from a single sample sequenced in a study of blood T cell repertoires in COVID-19. Profiling relied on immunoSEQ multiplex PCR, and the TCRdb table lists in-frame clones only, not all of them. The sample records around 53,000 clones, roughly 80% being singletons. The sequencing input was peripheral blood. The source is a man between 65 and 85 years old with active COVID-19.

The rearrangement uses TRBV10-3 and TRBJ2-2, with 7 bases that match TRBD2. Germline V gene sequence: CDR1 ENHRY, CDR2 SYGVKD. CDR3 length: 15 residues. V gave up 4 bases and J gave up 1 base; unmatched junction bases: 3. As DNA, the CDR3 is TGTGCCATCAGTGGGGTAGCGGGGAACACCGGGGAGCTGTTTTTT. This gives the protein CAISGVAGNTGELFF.

The J gene is TRBJ1-4, the V gene TRBV28; TRBD1 matches 8 bases. The germline CDR1 and CDR2 sequences are MDHEN and SYDVKM. This CDR3 has 15 residues. Trimming took 7 bases from V and 0 from J; bases not matched to a gene: 4. The chain's CDR3 is CASTTGGATNEKLFF. The CDR3 DNA reads TGTGCCAGCACCACAGGGGGAGCAACTAATGAAAAACTGTTTTTT.

This clone showed up just a few times. The chain is built from TRBV29-1 and TRBJ1-2; D is ambiguous. This CDR3 contains 12 residues. Germline V gene data show CDR1 as SQVTM and CDR2 as ANQGSEA. Trimming cost V 7 bases and J 3 bases, with 12 bases left between them. In DNA form, the CDR3 reads TGCAGCGCACAGAAAAAGGACTATGGCTACACCTTC. This gives the protein CSAQKKDYGYTF. Full variable domain (remainder filled in from reference TRBV29-1 and TRBJ1-2): SAVISQKPSRDICQRGTSLTIQCQVDSQVTMMFWYRQQPGQSLTLIATANQGSEATYESGFVIDKFPISRPNLTFSTLTVSNMSPEDSSIYLCSAQKKDYGYTFGSGTRLTVV.

This chain connects TRBV4-3 to TRBJ2-3; tentatively, D is TRBD2 (6 bases). The CDR3 loop spans 15 amino acids. The germline gives CDR1 LGHNA, CDR2 YSLEER. V dropped 1 base and J dropped 6 bases, with 14 bases sitting between them. The CDR3, as DNA: TGCGCCAGCAGCCAAGGGCGTCCGGGGAGGGATACGCAGTATTTT. Amino acid sequence: CASSQGRPGRDTQYF.

This clone has a single count. The chain uses TRBV5-1 and TRBJ2-5; 9 bases agree with TRBD1. The CDR3 length is 14 residues. Germline CDR1 is SGHRS and CDR2 is YFSETQ. J gave up 2 bases and V 4 bases, and 3 bases lay outside the gene matches. The DNA for the CDR3 is TGCGCCAGCAGCGACGACAGGGGGCAAGAGACCCAGTACTTC. It codes for CASSDDRGQETQYF.

The V and J genes are TRBV9 and TRBJ2-7; 9 positions match TRBD1. V lost 0 bases, J lost 3 bases, and 7 bases stayed unmatched. This CDR3 is 16 amino acids long. From germline, CDR1 is SGDLS and CDR2 YYNGEE. The CDR3, as DNA: TGTGCCAGCAGCGTAGACGGACAGGGGAAACTCTACGAGCAGTACTTC. It translates to CASSVDGQGKLYEQYF. Complete variable domain (other parts from reference TRBV9 and TRBJ2-7): DSGVTQTPKHLITATGQRVTLRCSPRSGDLSVYWYQQSLDQGLQFLIQYYNGEERAKGNILERFSAQQFPDLHSELNLSSLELGDSALYFCASSVDGQGKLYEQYFGPGTRLTVT.

The chain joins TRBV6-5 to TRBJ1-5; D ambiguous. CDR3 length: 15 amino acids. Germline CDR1 is MNHEY and CDR2 is SVGAGI. V was clipped by 4 bases and J by 4 bases, with 14 bases between them. CDR3 loop: CASSSSSDINQPQHF. Here the CDR3 DNA reads TGTGCCAGCAGTTCGTCGTCTGACATTAATCAGCCCCAGCATTTT.

The chain employs TRBV5-1 and TRBJ1-1; 7 bases align to TRBD1. The CDR3 consists of 13 residues. Unmatched junction bases numbered 2, after V lost 2 bases and J lost 4 bases. The germline CDR1 and CDR2 sequences are SGHRS and YFSETQ. The CDR3 reads CASSFPGGTEAFF. DNA of the CDR3: TGCGCCAGCAGCTTCCCAGGGGGCACTGAAGCTTTCTTT.

The rearrangement uses TRBV7-2 and TRBJ2-3; 7 bases match TRBD2. V shed 5 bases and J 7 bases; nucleotides not matched to a gene: 9. The CDR3 covers 14 residues. Germline V lookup: CDR1 SGHTA, CDR2 FQGNSA. The CDR3 spells CASSRAASGNTQYF. In DNA, the CDR3 is TGTGCCAGCAGCCGGGCCGCTAGCGGTAATACGCAGTATTTT. Variable domain in full (rest from reference TRBV7-2 and TRBJ2-3): GAGVSQSPSNKVTEKGKDVELRCDPISGHTALYWYRQSLGQGLEFLIYFQGNSAPDKSGLPSDRFSAERTGGSVSTLTIQRTQQEDSAVYLCASSRAASGNTQYFGPGTRLTVL.

The chain uses TRBV7-3 and TRBJ2-7; no clear D. Trimming stripped 2 bases from V and 0 bases from J, with 5 bases between. CDR1 and CDR2 (germline): SGHTA, FQGTGA. The CDR3 has 13 residues. The CDR3 protein is CASSLVASYEQYF. CDR3 DNA: TGTGCCAGCAGCTTAGTAGCCTCCTACGAGCAGTACTTC.

V and J are TRBV9 and TRBJ1-3, with D perhaps TRBD1 (6 bases). Trimming left V 5 bases short and J 2 bases short, with 14 bases between. Germline CDR1 is SGDLS and CDR2 is YYNGEE. The CDR3 has 15 residues. The DNA of the CDR3 is TGTGCCAGCAGGGGGGCGCCGGGGCCTGGAAACACCATATATTTT. Its translation: CASRGAPGPGNTIYF.

This chain links TRBV30 with TRBJ1-1; TRBD1 matches at 7 bases. Germline loops: CDR1 GTSNPN, CDR2 SVGIG (reference sequence). The CDR3 covers 14 residues. Losses at the gene ends were 0 bases for V and 4 bases for J; bases not matched to a gene: 5. CDR3 nucleotides: TGTGCCTGGAGTGTAGGAGGGGGCGGCACTGAAGCTTTCTTT. Its protein is CAWSVGGGGTEAFF.

J is TRBJ2-3 and V is TRBV5-6, with 10 bases that match TRBD2. The CDR3 spans 15 residues. V lost 4 bases and J lost 3; bases outside the gene matches: 5. Germline loops: CDR1 SGHDT, CDR2 YYEEEE. This CDR3 reads CASSKGLAFTDTQYF. The CDR3 DNA is TGTGCCAGCAGCAAGGGACTAGCGTTTACAGATACGCAGTATTTT.

The rearrangement uses TRBV7-6 and TRBJ2-3; 7 bases map to TRBD1. The germline gives CDR1 SGHVS, CDR2 FNYEAQ. CDR3 length: 15 amino acids. Trimming took 5 bases from V and 6 from J; bases not matched to a gene: 11. CDR3 region: CASSRQGGVGDTQYF. CDR3 DNA sequence: TGTGCCAGCAGCCGACAGGGTGGGGTGGGTGATACGCAGTATTTT.

This chain joins TRBV10-3 and TRBJ2-1; D unresolved. CDR3 length equals 12 residues. The germline V gene has CDR1 ENHRY and CDR2 SYGVKD. V lost 2 bases, J lost 7 bases, and 6 bases lay in between. CDR3 region: CAISENGNEQFF. As DNA, the CDR3 is TGTGCCATCAGTGAGAACGGGAATGAGCAGTTCTTC.